A selection of T cell receptor beta chains follows, all from one sample in a study of blood T cell repertoires in COVID-19. Some clones are missing from TCRdb's copy, which holds only in-frame ones; the method was immunoSEQ multiplex PCR. The data show a few hundred thousand clones, under 90% seen once. Input material: peripheral blood. These receptors came from a man aged 25 to 40 with active or convalescent COVID-19. Each CDR3 is given with its conserved first and last residue. The order of the fields is V gene, J gene, D gene, clone size, CDR3 DNA, CDR3 protein. D genes are given only for firm matches. Clone size is not always given. Where it is, it says once, few, many or a class for expanded clones.

TRBV7-9	TRBJ2-7	NA	NA	TGTGCCAGCACTGGGCGGCGAGACAGGACCTACGAGCAGTACTTC	CASTGRRDRTYEQYF
TRBV28	TRBJ1-5	NA	NA	TGTGCCAGCAGTCCAGCCGGGGGAGACCAGCCCCAGCATTTT	CASSPAGGDQPQHF
TRBV24-1	TRBJ1-4	NA	NA	TGTGCCACCAGTGATTTGATAACGTTTGGCAGGGTGGTTGAAAAACTGTTTTTT	CATSDLITFGRVVEKLFF
TRBV5-4	TRBJ2-3	NA	NA	TGTGCCAGCAGGCAAGAGGTTTCTAGCACAGATACGCAGTATTTT	CASRQEVSSTDTQYF
TRBV19	TRBJ2-3	TRBD2	NA	TGTGCCAGTAGCACTAGCGGGCCTAGCACAGATACGCAGTATTTT	CASSTSGPSTDTQYF
TRBV19	TRBJ2-7	TRBD1	NA	TGTGCCAGTAGTATAGGGACAGGGGTTTTCTACGAGCAGTACTTC	CASSIGTGVFYEQYF
TRBV9	TRBJ2-1	TRBD2	NA	TGTGCCAGCTCCGGACCTAGCGGTAAAACCTTTTTCTTC	CASSGPSGKTFFF
TRBV2	TRBJ2-7	NA	NA	TGTGCCAGCAGTGTTCTCTACGAGCAGTACTTC	CASSVLYEQYF
TRBV7-2	TRBJ2-5	TRBD1	NA	TGTGCCAGCAGCTCAACAGGGGTTCAAGAGACCCAGTACTTC	CASSSTGVQETQYF
TRBV11-2	TRBJ1-2	NA	NA	TGTGCCAGCATCCAATTACGGGGGGGCTTTAATGGCTACACCTTC	CASIQLRGGFNGYTF
TRBV2	TRBJ2-7	NA	NA	TGTGCCACTCGGGTTTTACCCGTCTACGAGCAGTACTTC	CATRVLPVYEQYF
TRBV12-3/TRBV12-4	TRBJ2-7	TRBD1	NA	TGTGCCAGCAGTTCGGACAGGGTAGAAGAGCAGTACTTC	CASSSDRVEEQYF
TRBV7-9	TRBJ2-1	TRBD2	NA	TGTGCCAGCAGCCACCAGACTAGCGGGATTTACAATGAGCAGTTCTTC	CASSHQTSGIYNEQFF
TRBV4-2	TRBJ1-4	TRBD1	NA	TGTGCCAGCAGCCAAGATCCTGGGGCAGGGGGTGAAAAACTGTTTTTT	CASSQDPGAGGEKLFF
TRBV12-3/TRBV12-4	TRBJ2-3	TRBD1	NA	TGTGCCAGCAGTTGGACAGGGGATACGCAGTATTTT	CASSWTGDTQYF
TRBV2	TRBJ1-1	TRBD1	NA	TGTGCCAGCAGTACAGGGGTTGGTACTGAAGCTTTCTTT	CASSTGVGTEAFF
TRBV10-3	TRBJ1-6	TRBD1	NA	TGTGCCATCAGCGGACAGGGGTACTCACCCCTCCACTTT	CAISGQGYSPLHF
TRBV30	TRBJ2-1	TRBD2	NA	TGTGCCTGGAGTACCACTAGCGGAGCCTACAATGAGCAGTTCTTC	CAWSTTSGAYNEQFF
TRBV18	TRBJ2-1	NA	NA	TGTGCCAGCTCACCCTTGACGGGGAGCTCCTACAATGAGCAGTTCTTC	CASSPLTGSSYNEQFF
TRBV28	TRBJ1-2	NA	NA	TGTGCCAGCAGTTTAAGGCGGGATGGCTACACCTTC	CASSLRRDGYTF
TRBV5-1	TRBJ1-1	TRBD1	few	TGCGCCAGCAGCCACGACAGGGGCTCTGAAGCTTTCTTT	CASSHDRGSEAFF